This TCR beta chain was observed in a study of molecular identifiers for immune sequencing clone quantification. Study observations and caveats: Effector cells kept over 99% of their molecules in clones above 20 RNA copies, while naive cells kept under 1% there.

As CD8+CD4-CCR7+CD45RA+ cells, naive CD8 T cells were sorted. The sample holds a few counts of this clonotype. Its specificity is unknown. The germline V and J ends were trimmed by 1 base and 1 base, with 8 bases remaining between them. CDR1 is LGHNA, CDR2 YSLEER, per germline. This CDR3 is built from 15 residues. TCRdb passed the PCR reads through MiXCR, listing each CDR3 protein once. The sample carries about 640,000 distinct CDR3 sequences, 15% to 20% recorded once. Material: naive CD8+ T cells from blood, with Jurkat cell RNA spiked in. The sample's subset: FACS-sorted CD8+CD4-CCR7+CD45RA+ naive T cells. This TCR was sampled from a human donor in good health. Some libraries in this study had Jurkat cell RNA spiked in. The chain recombines TRBV4-3 with TRBJ1-5; no clear D. CDR3 sequence (DNA): TGCGCCAGCAGCCAAGCGCTGGGAAGCAATCAGCCCCAGCATTTT. The encoded protein is CASSQALGSNQPQHF.